The 23 T cell receptor beta chains given below trace back to one sample, sequenced in a study of patients and donors after allogeneic stem cell transplantation. In TCRdb, the RT-PCR reads were re-called with MiXCR into one record per CDR3 protein. The profile shows 800,000 to 1,000,000 distinct CDR3 sequences, around 17% of them singletons. Sequencing was done on a sample of blood, either unsorted or a sorted T cell fraction (not recorded which). These TCRs come from a human donor who was either an allogeneic HSCT recipient or a stem cell or donor lymphocyte infusion donor (not recorded which). It is not recorded whose cells these are; they may come from a transplant donor.

This clonotype was seen a handful of times. The V gene is TRBV20-1, the J gene TRBJ2-1; possible D gene TRBD2, 7 bases. CDR1 DFQATT and CDR2 SNEGSKA come from the germline V gene (reference sequence). V lost 6 bases to trimming and J lost 5 bases, with 17 bases between them. The CDR3 length is 14 residues. In DNA form, the CDR3 reads TGCAGTGCAACAGGGAGGGTCGGTGACAATGAGCAGTTCTTC. Residues: CSATGRVGDNEQFF.

The chain employs TRBV21-1 and TRBJ1-5; the table's D call TRBD1 went unverified against the DNA. TRBV21-1 is described as a pseudogene. This CDR3 comprises 17 residues. CDR3 sequence (DNA): TGTGCCAGCAGCAGGGACAGGGGGCTGGTTGGCAATCAGCCCCAGCATTTT. Its translation is CASSRDRGLVGNQPQHF.

This clonotype has only a few counts. The rearrangement uses TRBV24-1 and TRBJ2-1; D gene ambiguous. Trimming took 3 bases from V and 8 from J, leaving 4 bases between them. CDR1 is KGHDR and CDR2 is SFDVKD in the germline V gene. This CDR3 has 11 amino acids. CDR3 DNA sequence: TGTGCCACCAGTGATCGAGATGAGCAGTTCTTC. It codes for CATSDRDEQFF.

This clonotype was seen a few times. V is TRBV7-9 and J is TRBJ2-4; the match to TRBD2 covers 8 bases. V dropped 0 bases and J dropped 0; count of bases not matched to a gene: 4. The CDR3 is made up of 17 amino acids. Germline V gene lookup returns CDR1 SEHNR and CDR2 FQNEAQ (reference sequence). In DNA form, the CDR3 reads TGTGCCAGCAGCTTAGCGCTGGCGGGGGGAGCCAAAAACATTCAGTACTTC. Its translation is CASSLALAGGAKNIQYF.

This clonotype was observed a few times. The chain is built from TRBV29-1 and TRBJ2-1, with 9 positions matching TRBD1. The junction had 9 bases not matched to a gene; V was cut back by 6 bases and J by 9 bases. CDR3 length equals 13 residues. In germline, CDR1 is SQVTM, CDR2 ANQGSEA. This chain's CDR3 is CSVRGQGFSEQFF. The DNA of the CDR3 is TGCAGCGTGCGGGGACAGGGATTCTCTGAGCAGTTCTTC.

The J gene is TRBJ1-4, the V gene TRBV5-1; 10 nucleotides align to TRBD1. Germline trimming cut 6 bases from V and 6 bases from J; bases unmatched to any gene: 5. The length of the CDR3 is 14 residues. Germline V gene lookup returns CDR1 SGHRS and CDR2 YFSETQ. The CDR3 region has the DNA TGCGCCAGCACGTACGGGACAGGGGATGAAAAACTGTTTTTT. It specifies CASTYGTGDEKLFF.

This rearrangement joins TRBV6-1 to TRBJ1-1; 7 bases fit TRBD1. This CDR3 has 14 amino acids. J gave up 4 bases and V 6 bases, and 8 bases lay outside the gene matches. Per germline, CDR1 MNHNS and CDR2 SASEGT. The CDR3 protein is CASRIQGLITEAFF. In DNA form, the CDR3 reads TGTGCCAGCAGGATACAGGGGTTGATCACTGAAGCTTTCTTT.

The chain joins TRBV7-8 to TRBJ2-3, with unresolved D. V gave up 0 bases and J gave up 0 bases, with 10 bases separating them. Germline CDR1 and CDR2: SGHVS and FQNEAQ. This CDR3 has 16 amino acids. CDR3 loop: CASSLAILASTDTQYF. DNA of the CDR3: TGTGCCAGCAGCTTAGCTATACTGGCTAGCACAGATACGCAGTATTTT. The complete variable domain, with remaining parts taken from reference TRBV7-8 and TRBJ2-3, reads GAGVSQSPRYKVAKRGQDVALRCDPISGHVSLFWYQQALGQGPEFLTYFQNEAQLDKSGLPSDRFFAERPEGSVSTLKIQRTQQEDSAVYLCASSLAILASTDTQYFGPGTRLTVL.

Only a few counts were recorded for this clonotype. This chain joins TRBV5-1 and TRBJ2-3; 8 bases fit TRBD2. CDR3 size: 14 residues. CDR1 and CDR2 (germline): SGHRS, YFSETQ. Trimming took 1 base from V and 5 from J; bases not matched to a gene: 3. The CDR3 DNA sequence: TGCGCCAGCAGCTTGCCGGGGGGGCAAGATACGCAGTATTTT. Its protein is CASSLPGGQDTQYF.

This clonotype was seen a few times. CDR3 protein: CASSGVRTVEAFF. In DNA form, the CDR3 reads TGTGCCAGCAGCGGAGTCCGGACAGTTGAAGCTTTCTTT. The chain couples TRBV5-8 to TRBJ1-1; D may be TRBD1 (6 bases). The CDR3 length is 13 residues. CDR1 is SGHTS and CDR2 is YDEGEE in the germline V gene. Trimming removed 4 bases at V and 7 bases at J, with 14 bases between.

In the case of this clonotype: The junction does not match germline at one end; this may be a read error. V usage is TRBV7-8 and J usage is TRBJ1-5; D is unclear. The CDR3 is 15 residues long. The V gene's germline CDR1 is SGHVS and CDR2 FQNEAQ. DNA for the CDR3: TGTGCCAGCAGCTCGGAGGGCGGGAGCAATCAGCTCCAGCATTTT. Protein: CASSSEGGSNQLQHF.

This clonotype was picked up a small number of times. The chain employs TRBV5-1 and TRBJ1-6, with D possibly being TRBD1 (6 bases). The V and J ends lost 1 base and 5 bases respectively, with 7 bases between them. CDR1 is SGHRS, CDR2 YFSETQ, per germline. The CDR3 runs 14 residues. The CDR3 sequence is CASSLRTDNSPLHF. For the CDR3, the DNA is TGCGCCAGCAGCTTGAGGACAGATAATTCACCCCTCCACTTT.

This clonotype was found a few times. V gene TRBV4-3 combines with J gene TRBJ2-7; TRBD1 agrees at 9 bases. V lost 3 bases, J lost 3 bases, and 6 bases stayed unmatched. The CDR3 length is 15 residues. Germline V lookup: CDR1 LGHNA, CDR2 YSLEER. The CDR3 DNA reads TGCGCCAGCAGCCAGGACAGGGGCTTACGCTACGAGCAGTACTTC. Protein: CASSQDRGLRYEQYF.

The V and J genes are TRBV28 and TRBJ2-3; D is possibly TRBD1 (6 bases). CDR1 MDHEN and CDR2 SYDVKM come from the germline V gene. The ends were cut back, 2 bases at V and 4 bases at J, with 10 bases in the middle. The CDR3 has 14 amino acids. CDR3 bases: TGTGCCAGCAGTTTAATCACAGGGTCAGATACGCAGTATTTT. This sequence encodes CASSLITGSDTQYF.

The gene calls are TRBV7-6 and TRBJ1-1; 7 nucleotides align to TRBD1. This CDR3 has 14 amino acids. CDR1 SGHVS and CDR2 FNYEAQ come from the germline V gene. The ends lost 5 bases at V and 4 bases at J; junction bases unmatched: 7. The CDR3 bases are TGTGCCAGCAGCCCACCTCAGGGGGGCACTGAAGCTTTCTTT. It specifies CASSPPQGGTEAFF.

V usage is TRBV3-1 and J usage is TRBJ2-1; weak D call: TRBD2 (5 bases). Between the trimmed V and J ends, which lost 4 bases and 0 bases, there was a span of 13 bases. Looked up from germline, CDR1 is LGHDT and CDR2 is YNNKEL (reference sequence). The CDR3 loop spans 16 amino acids. This CDR3 is CASSLREGSSYNEQFF. CDR3 sequence (DNA): TGTGCCAGCAGCCTAAGAGAGGGAAGCTCCTACAATGAGCAGTTCTTC.

The chain uses TRBV20-1 and TRBJ2-7; the D gene could be TRBD1 or TRBD2 (5 bases each). V was cut by 1 base and J by 5 bases, with 12 bases left in between. The germline V gene has CDR1 DFQATT and CDR2 SNEGSKA (reference sequence). The CDR3 has 13 amino acids. The CDR3 here is CSARGGKGDEQYF. CDR3 DNA sequence: TGCAGTGCTAGAGGGGGGAAAGGCGACGAGCAGTACTTC.

J is TRBJ1-2 and V is TRBV20-1; perhaps TRBD1 as D (6 bases). This CDR3 spans 13 amino acids. The ends were cut back, 0 bases at V and 2 bases at J, with 7 bases in the middle. Germline V gene data show CDR1 as DFQATT and CDR2 as SNEGSKA (reference sequence). The CDR3 loop is CSAREGANYGYTF. The CDR3 nucleotides read TGCAGTGCTAGAGAGGGGGCGAACTATGGCTACACCTTC.

V and J are TRBV4-1 and TRBJ2-7, with 7 positions matching TRBD2. The CDR3 is 15 amino acids. Germline V gene sequence: CDR1 MGHRA, CDR2 YSYEKL. After removal of 0 bases from V and 1 base from J, the junction contained 3 bases not matched to a gene. This chain's CDR3 is CASSQDEGGSYEQYF. The DNA for the CDR3 is TGCGCCAGCAGCCAAGATGAGGGAGGGTCCTACGAGCAGTACTTC.

This clonotype was detected ten times or more. The gene calls are TRBV5-1 and TRBJ2-1, with a weak D call TRBD2 (6 bases). V lost 1 base and J lost 8, with 13 bases in between. The CDR3 contains 14 residues. Per germline, CDR1 SGHRS and CDR2 YFSETQ. The CDR3 DNA sequence: TGCGCCAGCAGCTTGCGTATGCGGGGCCATGAGCAGTTCTTC. Its translation: CASSLRMRGHEQFF.

The V gene is TRBV7-8, the J gene TRBJ2-1, with 10 bases lining up with TRBD2. Germline assignment: CDR1 SGHVS and CDR2 FQNEAQ. With 2 bases clipped from V and 2 bases from J, the junction kept 6 bases outside the gene matches. This CDR3 region has 17 residues. The DNA of the CDR3 is TGTGCCAGCAGCTTATATGCTAGCGGGAGTACCTACAATGAGCAGTTCTTC. It encodes CASSLYASGSTYNEQFF.

The chain is built from TRBV7-2 and TRBJ1-1, with D possibly TRBD1 on 6 matching bases. Germline V CDR1 and CDR2: SGHTA, FQGNSA. Trimming stripped 1 base from V and 3 bases from J, with 15 bases between. CDR3 length: 16 amino acids. CDR3 in DNA: TGTGCCAGCAGCTTAGGTGGTACAGGGTCTTACACTGAAGCTTTCTTT. Protein product: CASSLGGTGSYTEAFF.

This clonotype was counted only a few times. In DNA, the CDR3 is TGCAGCGTCGCGCAAGGAAGGACTACCCACAATGAGCAGTTCTTC. As protein: CSVAQGRTTHNEQFF. This rearrangement joins TRBV29-1 to TRBJ2-1; possible D gene TRBD2, 6 bases. Germline-derived CDR1 and CDR2 are SQVTM and ANQGSEA. CDR3 length equals 15 residues. The V gene lost 6 bases and the J gene lost 5 bases, with 20 bases spanning the gap.